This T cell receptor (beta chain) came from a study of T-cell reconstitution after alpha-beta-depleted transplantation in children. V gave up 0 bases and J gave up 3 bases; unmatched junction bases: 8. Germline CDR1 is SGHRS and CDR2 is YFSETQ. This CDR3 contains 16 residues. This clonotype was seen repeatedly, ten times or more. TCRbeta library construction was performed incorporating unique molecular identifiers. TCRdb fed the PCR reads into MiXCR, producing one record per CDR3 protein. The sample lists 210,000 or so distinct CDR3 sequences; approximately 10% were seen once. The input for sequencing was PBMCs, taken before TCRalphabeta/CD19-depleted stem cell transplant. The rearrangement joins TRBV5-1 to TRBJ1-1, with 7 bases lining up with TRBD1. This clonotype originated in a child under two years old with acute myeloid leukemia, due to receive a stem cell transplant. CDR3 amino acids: CASSLGFRGRDTEAFF. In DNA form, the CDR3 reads TGCGCCAGCAGCTTGGGGTTCAGGGGGAGAGACACTGAAGCTTTCTTT.